This T cell receptor beta chain was recorded in a study of T cell repertoires in cytomegalovirus infection. For the study at large: In the study, CMV epitopes included recently identified HLA-C-restricted and well-studied HLA-B-restricted ones. From public TCR beta signatures came an indication of both CMV infection and matching HLA type.

The study, taken as a whole, reports: HLA-C-restricted, CMV-specific TCR beta clonotypes were dominant ex vivo. The cumulative frequency of public TCR beta families identified carriers of CMV plus the relevant HLA.

For this clonotype: Its antigen is not known.

MiXCR was run by TCRdb on the reads, yielding one entry per CDR3 protein. Among 360,000 or so distinct CDR3 sequences listed, approximately 35% were seen once. Germline CDR1 SGHNT, CDR2 YENEEA. The CDR3 has 15 residues. Trimming removed 0 bases at V and 3 bases at J, with 6 bases between. This sequence originates from a human donor in good health (CMV status not recorded). Some clones in this sample may be carry-over from other donors' samples. This specimen was cultured PBMCs, taken from culture after CMV antigen stimulation. The chain uses TRBV11-3 and TRBJ1-6, with a possible D match to TRBD1 (5 bases). CDR3 in amino acids: CASSLEGLYNSPLHF. CDR3 coding DNA: TGTGCCAGCAGCTTAGAGGGGCTCTATAATTCACCCCTCCACTTT.